This T cell receptor beta chain is drawn from a study of OX40 agonist ivuxolimab in advanced cancers. The V gene lost 6 bases and the J gene lost 4 bases, with 10 bases spanning the gap. This CDR3 comprises 13 residues. Germline V gene sequence: CDR1 LNHDA, CDR2 SQIVND (reference sequence). TCRdb keeps only in-frame clones here, not all; method: immunoSEQ multiplex PCR. The sample holds around 6,000 clones, 84% seen once. The sample in question was CD4+ or CD8+ T cells sorted from blood, obtained in a trial of the OX40 agonist ivuxolimab. The chain is built from TRBV19 and TRBJ1-3; D gene ambiguous. The sequence was obtained from an adult with an advanced solid tumor such as melanoma, head and neck, liver or kidney cancer. CDR3 region: CASSNTGGNTIYF. The CDR3 nucleotides read TGTGCCAGTAGCAACACGGGCGGAAACACCATATATTTT.